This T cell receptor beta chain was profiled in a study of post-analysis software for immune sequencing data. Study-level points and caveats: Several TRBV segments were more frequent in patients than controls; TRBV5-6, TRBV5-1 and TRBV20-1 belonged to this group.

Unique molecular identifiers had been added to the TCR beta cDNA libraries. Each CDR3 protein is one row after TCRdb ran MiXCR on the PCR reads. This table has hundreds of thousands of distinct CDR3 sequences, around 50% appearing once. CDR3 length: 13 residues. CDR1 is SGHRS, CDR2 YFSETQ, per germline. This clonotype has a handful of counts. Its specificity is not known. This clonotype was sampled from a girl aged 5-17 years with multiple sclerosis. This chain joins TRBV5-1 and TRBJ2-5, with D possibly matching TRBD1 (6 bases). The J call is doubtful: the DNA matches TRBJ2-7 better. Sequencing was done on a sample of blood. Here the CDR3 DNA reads TGCGCCAGCCGGGTTCCAGGGGCGAACGAGCAGTACTTC. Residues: CASRVPGANEQYF.